A selection of T cell receptor beta chains follows, all from one sample in a study of T cell repertoires in cytomegalovirus infection. Antigen specificity for these receptors is unknown. TCRdb reprocessed the reads with MiXCR, giving one entry per CDR3 protein. The sample comprises 450,000 to 600,000 distinct CDR3 sequences, more than 30% of which are singletons, and about 17% rests with the top ten. Sequences were derived from cultured PBMCs, sampled from culture after CMV antigen stimulation. The receptors shown here come from a human donor in good health (CMV status not recorded). Some clones in this sample may be carry-over from other donors' samples. The CDR3 runs from the conserved cysteine through the conserved F or W. A D gene is named only where the DNA matches it firmly. Size is stated for part of the rows, as once, few or many counts, or as a class when the clone is expanded.

J,V,D,size,DNA,CDR3
TRBJ2-3,TRBV27,.,.,TGTGCCAGCAGTTTTCCAGGACCCTCAGGGACTCCAGATACGCAGTATTTT,CASSFPGPSGTPDTQYF
TRBJ2-2,TRBV19,TRBD2,.,TGTGCCAGTAGTATCGGGAGGACCGTCGCCGGGGAGCTGTTTTTT,CASSIGRTVAGELFF
TRBJ1-5,TRBV6-5,.,few,TGTGCCAGCAGTCCCACAGGGTCTGGCAATCAGCCCCAGCATTTT,CASSPTGSGNQPQHF
TRBJ2-1,TRBV29-1,TRBD2,few,TGCAGCGGGGAGATGACTAGCTCGGGCGAGCAGTTCTTC,CSGEMTSSGEQFF
TRBJ2-3,TRBV6-1,TRBD2,.,TGTGCCAGCAGTAAAGCGCCAGCGGGGGACACAGATACGCAGTATTTT,CASSKAPAGDTDTQYF
TRBJ2-7,TRBV2,.,.,TGTGCCAGCAGTCAAATGCAACGGCAGTACTTC,CASSQMQRQYF
TRBJ2-3,TRBV5-1,TRBD2,.,TGCGCCAGCAGCAATAGCGGGGCTAGCACAGATACGCAGTATTTT,CASSNSGASTDTQYF
TRBJ2-3,TRBV7-2,.,many,TGTGCCAGCAGGTTCATAGAGGGCACAGATACGCAGTATTTT,CASRFIEGTDTQYF
TRBJ1-2,TRBV10-2,TRBD1,.,TGCGCCCGTATAGGAAGGGACAGACAGCCCCTCGGCTACACCTTC,CARIGRDRQPLGYTF
TRBJ2-7,TRBV6-5,TRBD2,.,TGTGCCAGCAGTTCGCGCCCTAGCGGGGTTAGCTCCTACGAGCAGTACTTC,CASSSRPSGVSSYEQYF
TRBJ2-5,TRBV4-3,TRBD2,.,TGCGCCAGCAGCCAAGATGGAGGTTGGAGCGGGGTCCAAGAGACCCAGTACTTC,CASSQDGGWSGVQETQYF
TRBJ1-1,TRBV6-5,.,once,TGTGCCAGCAGTTACTCCTCATTCCGGAACACTGAAGCTTTCTTT,CASSYSSFRNTEAFF
TRBJ2-7,TRBV4-3,TRBD2,.,TGCGCCAGCAGCCAAGACCCGGGACTAGCGTCGGAGCAGTACTTC,CASSQDPGLASEQYF
TRBJ2-3,TRBV7-2,TRBD1,few,TGTGCCAGCGTCCGGGACAGGGGCACAGATACGCAGTATTTT,CASVRDRGTDTQYF
TRBJ2-5,TRBV20-1,TRBD2,few,TGCAGTGCTAGGGGCGCGGGGGAGACTAGCGGCCAAGAGACCCAGTACTTC,CSARGAGETSGQETQYF
TRBJ2-3,TRBV10-3,.,few,TGTGCCATCAGTCAGGGGAGGGAGAGTACAGATACGCAGTATTTT,CAISQGRESTDTQYF
TRBJ1-6,TRBV6-1,.,.,TGTGCCAGCAGTGAAGCCTTGGGTTCACCCCTCCACTTT,CASSEALGSPLHF
TRBJ1-4,TRBV7-2,.,.,TGTGCCAGCAGCTTAGTTTCCTCCGCTAATGAAAAACTGTTTTTT,CASSLVSSANEKLFF
TRBJ2-1,TRBV19,TRBD2,.,TGTGCCAGTAGTATATTTCTCGGACTAGCGGGAGATGAGCAGTTCTTC,CASSIFLGLAGDEQFF
TRBJ1-4,TRBV2,.,.,TGTGCCAGCAGGGCTACAGGAGTTAATGAAAAACTGTTTTTT,CASRATGVNEKLFF
TRBJ1-2,TRBV5-6,.,few,TGTGCCAGTAAACACAGGGAAGTCTATGGCTACACCTTC,CASKHREVYGYTF
TRBJ1-3,TRBV7-8,.,.,TGTGCCAGCAGCTTGGACTCCGGGACGGCACTCTCTGGAAACACCATATATTTT,CASSLDSGTALSGNTIYF
TRBJ2-5,TRBV5-4,TRBD2,few,TGTGCCAGCAGCTTGGTTCTAGCGGGACAAGAGACCCAGTACTTC,CASSLVLAGQETQYF
TRBJ2-1,TRBV5-4,.,.,TGTGCCAGCAGCACAATCCAGGCTGCCTACAATGAGCAGTTCTTC,CASSTIQAAYNEQFF
TRBJ1-5,TRBV30,.,.,TGTGCCTGGAGTGGGCAGGACAATCAGCCCCAGCATTTT,CAWSGQDNQPQHF
TRBJ1-4,TRBV27,.,many,TGTGCCAGCAGTTTAGCGAGTGGCGGGGGCTCGGGAAAACTGTTTTTT,CASSLASGGGSGKLFF
TRBJ1-2,TRBV11-2,TRBD1,few,TGTGCCAGCAGACCGGGACAGTTTTTGAGCTATGGCTACACCTTC,CASRPGQFLSYGYTF
TRBJ1-2,TRBV12-3/TRBV12-4,.,few,TGTGCCAGCAGTTTAGCGCTGTCGGGGGCGGCTAACTATGGCTACACCTTC,CASSLALSGAANYGYTF
TRBJ2-1,TRBV11-1,.,.,TGTGCCAGCAGTTTAGGCCCCGACAACGGGCGGCTCTTC,CASSLGPDNGRLF
TRBJ2-5,TRBV7-6,TRBD1,many,TGTGCCAGCAGCGTCGACAGGGTGCTAGAGACCCAGTACTTC,CASSVDRVLETQYF
TRBJ2-7,TRBV6-1,.,few,TGTGCCAGCAGGGGCGCTCGGGGCGTCTACGAGCAGTACTTC,CASRGARGVYEQYF
TRBJ1-1,TRBV20-1,.,.,TGCAGTGCTAGAGATTTTCGGACGGGATATGAAGCTTTCTTT,CSARDFRTGYEAFF
TRBJ2-2,TRBV10-3,.,.,TGTGCCATCAGACCCGCCGGGGGAAAGAACACCGGGGAGCTGTTTTTT,CAIRPAGGKNTGELFF
TRBJ2-7,TRBV11-2,.,.,TGTGCCAGCAGCTTTTACCCGGTCGGTAACTCCTACGAGCAGTACTTC,CASSFYPVGNSYEQYF
TRBJ2-7,TRBV7-2,.,.,TGTGCCAGCAGCTCAAAGGACAGATTCTCCTACGAGCAGTACTTC,CASSSKDRFSYEQYF
TRBJ2-2,TRBV5-6,.,.,TGTGCCAGCAGCTTTTGGGCCGGGGAGCTGTTTTTT,CASSFWAGELFF
TRBJ2-2,TRBV20-1,TRBD2,once,TGCAGTGCTAGGCCGAGCGGGATTGGGGAGCTGTTTTTT,CSARPSGIGELFF
TRBJ2-3,TRBV7-2,.,.,TGTGCCAGCAGCTTAGGCAGGAATACGCAGTATTTT,CASSLGRNTQYF
TRBJ2-5,TRBV7-2,TRBD1,few,TGTGCCAGCAGCTTCGGGACAGGGGTAGAGACCCAGTACTTC,CASSFGTGVETQYF
TRBJ2-3,TRBV6-2/TRBV6-3,TRBD2,few,TGTGCCAGCAGTGACTCCGGGACTAGCGGAGATACGCAGTATTTT,CASSDSGTSGDTQYF
TRBJ2-1,TRBV7-2,.,many,TGTGCCAGCAGCTTAGTCCTGATGGTGATGGGCGAGCAGTTCTTC,CASSLVLMVMGEQFF
TRBJ1-1,TRBV4-3,.,.,TGCGCCAGCAGCCAAGTAGTCTTGAACACTGAAGCTTTCTTT,CASSQVVLNTEAFF
TRBJ2-7,TRBV7-2,TRBD2,.,TGTGCCAGCAGCTTACTAGCGGGGGATAACTACGAGCAGTACTTC,CASSLLAGDNYEQYF
TRBJ2-7,TRBV7-2,TRBD1,many,TGTGCCAGCAGCCGCGGCGGGACAGGGTACAACGAGCAGTACTTC,CASSRGGTGYNEQYF
TRBJ2-5,TRBV25-1,TRBD1,.,TGTGCCAGCAGCGGGACAGGGGGCTTCGAGACCCAGTACTTC,CASSGTGGFETQYF
TRBJ2-4,TRBV6-1,.,few,TGTGCCAGCAGTGAATTCCCGGACCAGATTCAGTACTTC,CASSEFPDQIQYF
TRBJ2-1,TRBV9,TRBD2,.,TGTGCCAGCAGCGTAGGTGCTAGCGGATACAATGAGCAGTTCTTC,CASSVGASGYNEQFF